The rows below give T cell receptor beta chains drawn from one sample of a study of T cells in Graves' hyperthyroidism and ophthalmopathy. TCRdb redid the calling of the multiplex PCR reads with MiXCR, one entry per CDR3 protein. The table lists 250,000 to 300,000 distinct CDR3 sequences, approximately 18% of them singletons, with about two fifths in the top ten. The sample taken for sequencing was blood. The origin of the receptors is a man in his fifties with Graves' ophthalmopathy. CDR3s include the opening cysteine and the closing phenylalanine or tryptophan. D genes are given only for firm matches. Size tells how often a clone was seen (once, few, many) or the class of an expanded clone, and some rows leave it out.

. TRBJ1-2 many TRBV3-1 TGTGCCAGCAGCCAAGTTGGCTATGGCTACACCTTC CASSQVGYGYTF
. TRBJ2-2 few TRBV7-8 TGTGCCAGCAGCTTAGCGCCTCGCGGGAAAAACGGGGAGCTGTTTTTT CASSLAPRGKNGELFF
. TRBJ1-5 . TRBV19 TGTGCCAGTACAGGTATGGCTAGCCTTAGCAATCAGCCCCAGCATTTT CASTGMASLSNQPQHF
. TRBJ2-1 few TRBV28 TGTGCCAGCAGAGGGGACGGACCTGCCAATGAGCAGTTCTTC CASRGDGPANEQFF
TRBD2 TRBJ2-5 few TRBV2 TGTGCCAGCAGTGATATTGGCGGGACTAGCGGAGGGAAGTACTTC CASSDIGGTSGGKYF
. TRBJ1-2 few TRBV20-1 TGCAGTGGGACGGTTGGCTATCCGGGTGGCTACACCTTC CSGTVGYPGGYTF
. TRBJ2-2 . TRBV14 TGTGCCAGCAGCCAAGTTGCGGGGCTGAACACCGGGGAGCTGTTTTTT CASSQVAGLNTGELFF
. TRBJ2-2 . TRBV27 TGTGCCAGCAGTTTAAAGCTTCGGGCAGGGAACACCGGGGAGCTGTTTTTT CASSLKLRAGNTGELFF
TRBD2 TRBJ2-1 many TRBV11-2 TGTGCCAGCAGCCCCCATAGCGGGAGGGCCGGAGAGCAGTTCTTC CASSPHSGRAGEQFF
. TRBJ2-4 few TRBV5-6 TGTGCCAGCAGCTTGGGTAGGGCCCTAGCCAAAAACATTCAGTACTTC CASSLGRALAKNIQYF
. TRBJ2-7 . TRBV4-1 TGCGCCAGCAGCCGCCAATTTCGGGGGAGGATCAGCTCCTACGAGCAGTACTTC CASSRQFRGRISSYEQYF
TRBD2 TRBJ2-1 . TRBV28 TGTGCCAGCAGTTTGTGGAAAGCGGGGAGGAATGAGCAGTTCTTC CASSLWKAGRNEQFF
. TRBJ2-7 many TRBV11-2 TGTGCCAGCAGCGAAGGTATTCCCTACGAGCAGTACTTC CASSEGIPYEQYF
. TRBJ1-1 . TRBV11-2 TGTGCCAGCGAGGGGGGGAGTAGTGCGAACACTGAAGCTTTCTTT CASEGGSSANTEAFF
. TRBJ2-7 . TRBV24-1 TGTGCCACCAGTGATTTCGACGGCTACGAGCAGTACTTC CATSDFDGYEQYF
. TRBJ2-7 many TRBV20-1 TGCAGTGCCGCAGGGTATCCCTACGAGCAGTACTTC CSAAGYPYEQYF
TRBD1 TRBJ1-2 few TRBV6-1 TGTGCCAGCAGTGACGACTGGACAGGGGGCTATGGCTACACCTTC CASSDDWTGGYGYTF
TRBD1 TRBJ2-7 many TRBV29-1 TGCAGCGCTCTGGGACAGGCCGACTACGAGCAGTACTTC CSALGQADYEQYF
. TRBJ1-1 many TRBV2 TGTGCCAGCAGTGAATGGCCGACCGCGCGGAGGGAAGCTTTCTTT CASSEWPTARREAFF
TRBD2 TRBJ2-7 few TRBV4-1 TGCGCCAGCAGCCAAGCCCGAACTAGCGCAAGCCCTTACGAGCAGTACTTC CASSQARTSASPYEQYF
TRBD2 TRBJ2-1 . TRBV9 TGTGCCAGCAGCACTGGACTAGCGGGAACAGATGAGCAGTTCTTC CASSTGLAGTDEQFF
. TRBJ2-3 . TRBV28 TGTGCCAGCATACCGAGCGGCAGGGCTTTAGGAACGCAGTATTTT CASIPSGRALGTQYF
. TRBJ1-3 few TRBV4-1 TGCGCCAGCAGCCACGCCGGAAACACCATATATTTT CASSHAGNTIYF
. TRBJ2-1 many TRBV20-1 TGCAGTGCTGTAGAGAGCTCCTACAATGAGCAGTTCTTC CSAVESSYNEQFF
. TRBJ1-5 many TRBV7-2 TGTGCCAGCAGCTTAGTCGCGTCTTCCAATCAGCCCCAGCATTTT CASSLVASSNQPQHF
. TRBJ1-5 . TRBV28 TGTGCCAGCAGCCGGACACGGATGAACTTTAATAGCAATCAGCCCCAGCATTTT CASSRTRMNFNSNQPQHF
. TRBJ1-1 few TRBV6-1 TGTGCCAGCAGCCTACAGCTTCTGAACACTGAAGCTTTCTTT CASSLQLLNTEAFF
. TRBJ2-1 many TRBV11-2 TGTGCCAGCAGCTCCCCACAGGGCTACAATGAGCAGTTCTTC CASSSPQGYNEQFF
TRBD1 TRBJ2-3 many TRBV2 TGTGCCAGCAACGAGATCGGGACAGGATTAGTTACGCAGTATTTT CASNEIGTGLVTQYF
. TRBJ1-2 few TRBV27 TGTGCCAGCAGGGACAGCTATGGCTACACCTTC CASRDSYGYTF
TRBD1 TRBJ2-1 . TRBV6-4 TGTGCCAGCAGATCGGGCCAGGGGGTAGGCAATGAGCAGTTCTTC CASRSGQGVGNEQFF
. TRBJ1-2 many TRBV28 TGTGCCAGCAGCCATCGGGGGAGATTCACTTATAACTATGGCTACACCTTC CASSHRGRFTYNYGYTF
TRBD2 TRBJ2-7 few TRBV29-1 TGCAGCGCTGGACTAGCGGGAGGAAACGAGCAGTACTTC CSAGLAGGNEQYF
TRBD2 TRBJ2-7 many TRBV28 TGTGCCACCTACGAATTGGGTCCCCTCGGGAGGGAGCAGTACTTC CATYELGPLGREQYF
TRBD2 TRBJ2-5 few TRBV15 TGTGCCACCAGCAGAGAGCGGGAGGGCGAGACCCAGTACTTC CATSREREGETQYF
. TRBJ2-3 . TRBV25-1 TGTGCCAGCAGTGCTCGGCCTGGGACCCAAGATACGCAGTATTTT CASSARPGTQDTQYF
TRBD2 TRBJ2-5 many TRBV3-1 TGTGCCAGCAGCCAGGGACTAGCGGGGGGACAAGAGACCCAGTACTTC CASSQGLAGGQETQYF
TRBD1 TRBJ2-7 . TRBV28 TGTGCCAGCAGCCCGACTGACCGGGACAGGGAGTACGAGCAGTACTTC CASSPTDRDREYEQYF
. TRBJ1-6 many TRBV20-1 TGCAGTGCTGGGGGTTGGGATTCACCCCTCCACTTT CSAGGWDSPLHF
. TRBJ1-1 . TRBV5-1 TGCGCCAGCAGCTTGACTTCGACCCTGAACACTGAAGCTTTCTTT CASSLTSTLNTEAFF
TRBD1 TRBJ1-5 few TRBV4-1 TGCGCCAGCAGCCAAGACCCCTGGACAGGGGTTAGGCAGCCCCAGCATTTT CASSQDPWTGVRQPQHF
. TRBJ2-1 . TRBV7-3 TGTGCCAGCAGCTCTAATGCTCTTAGCTCCTACAATGAGCAGTTCTTC CASSSNALSSYNEQFF
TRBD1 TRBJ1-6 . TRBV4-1 TGCGCCAGCAGCCAAAATCGACAGGGGGCGTATGGGTCACCCCTCCACTTT CASSQNRQGAYGSPLHF
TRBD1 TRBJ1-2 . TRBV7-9 TGTGCCAGCAGCCAGCCCCAGGGGGCAGGGTATGGCTACACCTTC CASSQPQGAGYGYTF
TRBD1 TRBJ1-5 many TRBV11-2 TGTGCCAGCAGCCGAACTGACAGGGGGCCTCAGCCCCAGCATTTT CASSRTDRGPQPQHF
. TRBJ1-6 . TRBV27 TGTGCCAGCAGTCCCAGCGGCTCAGGACCCCTCCACTTT CASSPSGSGPLHF
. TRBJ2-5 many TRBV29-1 TGCAGCGGGACGGGGGCCGCGACCCAGTACTTC CSGTGAATQYF
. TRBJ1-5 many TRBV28 TGTGCCAGCCTTAACCCGGGGGATAGCAATCAGCCCCAGCATTTT CASLNPGDSNQPQHF
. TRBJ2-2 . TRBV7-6 TGTGCCAGCAGCCCTACTATAAACACCGGGGAGCTGTTTTTT CASSPTINTGELFF
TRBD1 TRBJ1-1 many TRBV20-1 TGCAGTGCGAAGCTAGGGGGCCGATACACTGAAGCTTTCTTT CSAKLGGRYTEAFF
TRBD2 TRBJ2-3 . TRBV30 TGTGCCTGGAGTGTACGGGGACTAGCGGGAGGGACCAAAGCAGATACGCAGTATTTT CAWSVRGLAGGTKADTQYF
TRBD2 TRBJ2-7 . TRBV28 TGTGCCAGCAGTTTTTATGCGGGAGGGTCCTACGAGCAGTACTTC CASSFYAGGSYEQYF
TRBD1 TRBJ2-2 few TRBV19 TGTGCCAGTAGCATGACAGGGGGTTTGGGCACCGGGGAGCTGTTTTTT CASSMTGGLGTGELFF
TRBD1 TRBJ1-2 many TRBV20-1 TGCAGTGCTAGACGGGACAGGCTAAACTATGGCTACACCTTC CSARRDRLNYGYTF
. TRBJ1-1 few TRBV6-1 TGTGCCAGCAGTGATGCTGAAGCTTTCTTT CASSDAEAFF
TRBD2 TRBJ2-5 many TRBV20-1 TGCAGTGCTAGTCCCACTCTAGCGGGAGGCCGTCTTCAAGAGACCCAGTACTTC CSASPTLAGGRLQETQYF
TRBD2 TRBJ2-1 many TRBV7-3 TGCGCCAGCAGCCTAAGCGGGGCCTACAATGAGCAGTTCTTC CASSLSGAYNEQFF
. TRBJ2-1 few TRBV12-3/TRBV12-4 TGTGCCAGCAGCCCCTCTAGGAGGAATGAGCAGTTCTTC CASSPSRRNEQFF
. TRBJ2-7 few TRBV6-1 TGTGCCAGCAGTGAGTATTTCAAGGCAACCTACGAGCAGTACTTC CASSEYFKATYEQYF
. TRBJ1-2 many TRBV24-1 TGTGCCACCAGCGAAGGGCGTACCGATGGCTACACCTTC CATSEGRTDGYTF